The 29 T cell receptor beta chains below were found in one sample sequenced in a study of T cell responses to AZD1222 COVID-19 vaccine. The table came from immunoSEQ multiplex PCR; TCRdb's copy has only in-frame clones and leaves some out. Of 110,000 to 150,000 clones detected, approximately 90% appear once; the ten largest clones hold 2.5% to 4%. The sequencing used peripheral blood, collected 28 days after the second AZD1222 dose. Receptors were obtained from an adult who received the AZD1222 COVID-19 vaccine.

The rearrangement joins TRBV7-2 to TRBJ2-7, with 9 bases identical to TRBD2. Germline trimming cut 1 base from V and 0 bases from J; bases unmatched to any gene: 4. Germline values: CDR1 SGHTA, CDR2 FQGNSA. This CDR3 spans 16 amino acids. In DNA, the CDR3 is TGTGCCAGCAGCTTAGGACTAGCGGACCTCTCCTACGAGCAGTACTTC. Its translation: CASSLGLADLSYEQYF.

V is TRBV28 and J is TRBJ2-7, with D possibly matching TRBD2 (6 bases). The V gene lost 6 bases and the J gene lost 0 bases, with 9 bases spanning the gap. Per germline, CDR1 MDHEN and CDR2 SYDVKM. The CDR3 length is 13 residues. The CDR3 is CASSLTSSYEQYF. The CDR3 DNA sequence: TGTGCCAGCAGCCTGACTAGCTCCTACGAGCAGTACTTC.

V and J are TRBV10-3 and TRBJ1-3; 10 nucleotides match TRBD1. This CDR3 spans 15 amino acids. Trimming took 8 bases from V and 4 from J; bases not matched to a gene: 8. CDR1 is ENHRY, CDR2 SYGVKD, per germline. This CDR3 is CAIFTGDRGGNTIYF. The CDR3 DNA reads as TGTGCCATCTTTACGGGGGACAGGGGAGGAAACACCATATATTTT.

The V gene is TRBV2, the J gene TRBJ1-4, with D perhaps TRBD1 (6 bases). V was shortened by 2 bases and J by 2 bases, with 9 bases between the two germline ends. The CDR3 runs to 15 residues. Germline V CDR1 and CDR2: SNHLY, FYNNEI. The CDR3, as DNA: TGTGCCAGCAGTGAAAGGGGGATCACTAATGAAAAACTGTTTTTT. As protein: CASSERGITNEKLFF.

This clone has only one observation. The chain is built from TRBV2 and TRBJ1-6; D is unclear. V lost 1 base, J lost 9 bases, and 4 bases lay in between. Germline-derived CDR1 and CDR2 are SNHLY and FYNNEI. The CDR3 is made up of 12 amino acids. CDR3: CASSEGSSPLHF. The CDR3 bases are TGTGCCAGCAGTGAAGGGAGTTCACCCCTCCACTTT. The full variable domain, with the rest looked up from reference TRBV2 and TRBJ1-6, is EPEVTQTPSHQVTQMGQEVILRCVPISNHLYFYWYRQILGQKVEFLVSFYNNEISEKSEIFDDQFSVERPDGSNFTLKIRSTKLEDSAMYFCASSEGSSPLHFGNGTRLTVT.

The rearrangement joins TRBV24-1 to TRBJ1-5, with unresolved D. V gave up 9 bases and J gave up 4 bases, with 18 bases separating them. Germline CDR1 reads KGHDR; CDR2 reads SFDVKD. The CDR3 loop spans 15 amino acids. CDR3: CATSPGRTENQPQHF. The CDR3 DNA reads TGTGCCACCTCTCCTGGACGTACAGAAAATCAGCCCCAGCATTTT.

This chain links TRBV18 with TRBJ1-4, with D hard to call. Germline CDR1 and CDR2: KGHSH and LQKENI. V was shortened by 1 base and J by 5 bases, with 11 bases between the two germline ends. The CDR3 totals 15 residues. The CDR3 region is CASSPQMRRNEKLFF. In DNA, the CDR3 is TGTGCCAGCTCACCACAAATGAGACGGAATGAAAAACTGTTTTTT.

The gene calls are TRBV11-3 and TRBJ2-1; the match to TRBD2 covers 14 bases. V trimming: 4 bases; J trimming: 3 bases; junction bases outside the gene matches: 8. Germline values: CDR1 SGHNT, CDR2 YENEEA. The CDR3 consists of 18 residues. In DNA form, the CDR3 reads TGTGCCAGCAGCTCCGCTGGGACTAGCGGGAGCCGCTACAATGAGCAGTTCTTC. Amino acids: CASSSAGTSGSRYNEQFF.

In the case of this clone: Other DNA sequences in this specimen translate into the identical CDR3. The V gene is TRBV6-5, the J gene TRBJ1-5, with 8 bases aligning to TRBD1. Trimming cost V 0 bases and J 4 bases; bases outside gene matches: 2. The germline gives CDR1 MNHEY, CDR2 SVGAGI. CDR3 length: 15 residues. This CDR3 reads CASSYSGQGNQPQHF. CDR3 in DNA: TGTGCCAGCAGTTACTCCGGACAGGGAAATCAGCCCCAGCATTTT.

This chain connects TRBV5-1 to TRBJ1-2; a weak D match, TRBD1 (5 bases). In germline, CDR1 is SGHRS, CDR2 YFSETQ. The ends were cut back, 0 bases at V and 4 bases at J, with 13 bases in the middle. This CDR3 region has 15 residues. CDR3 DNA: TGCGCCAGCAGCTTGGGGGACCGCGATGGCTATGGCTACACCTTC. Protein sequence: CASSLGDRDGYGYTF.

The J gene is TRBJ1-1, the V gene TRBV19; 7 nucleotides line up with TRBD1. Germline V gene lookup returns CDR1 LNHDA and CDR2 SQIVND (reference sequence). This CDR3 is built from 14 residues. V trimming: 4 bases; J trimming: 1 base; junction bases outside the gene matches: 3. DNA of the CDR3: TGTGCCAGTAGTACCCGACAGGGGAACACTGAAGCTTTCTTT. This translates into CASSTRQGNTEAFF.

The chain couples TRBV9 to TRBJ1-2, with TRBD1 matching 7 bases. The junction had 4 bases not matched to a gene; V was cut back by 0 bases and J by 5 bases. The CDR3 totals 14 residues. Per the germline V gene, CDR1 is SGDLS and CDR2 is YYNGEE. CDR3 nucleotides: TGTGCCAGCAGCGTAGCCCGGACAGGTTATGGCTACACCTTC. This translates into CASSVARTGYGYTF.

This sequence joins TRBV24-1 and TRBJ1-2, with D unresolved. The CDR3 totals 14 residues. Trimming removed 2 bases at V and 2 bases at J, with 8 bases between. Germline V lookup: CDR1 KGHDR, CDR2 SFDVKD. Here the CDR3 DNA reads TGTGCCACCAGTGATTCGGGGAGAAACTATGGCTACACCTTC. Encoded protein: CATSDSGRNYGYTF.

The V call is TRBV5-1, the J call TRBJ2-2; the D gene could be TRBD1 or TRBD2 (5 bases each). Trimming took 4 bases from V and 1 from J, leaving 14 bases between them. The CDR3 has 16 residues. CDR1 SGHRS and CDR2 YFSETQ come from the germline V gene. CDR3 residues: CASSRGAPGNTGELFF. Here the CDR3 DNA reads TGCGCCAGCAGCCGAGGGGCGCCGGGGAACACCGGGGAGCTGTTTTTT.

The V call is TRBV12-5, the J call TRBJ2-1, with D perhaps matching TRBD2 (7 bases). V was pared by 7 bases and J by 7 bases, with 11 bases between. The germline V gene has CDR1 LGHNT and CDR2 FRNRAP. This CDR3 has 12 residues. In nucleotides, the CDR3 is TGTGCTAGTGAGGGAGGGGGGAATGAGCAGTTCTTC. Protein product: CASEGGGNEQFF.

A word on this clone: This sample also contains other DNA sequences that code for the same CDR3. The CDR3 coding sequence is TGTGCCAGCAGCCCCGGGACATTGAACACTGAAGCTTTCTTT. As protein: CASSPGTLNTEAFF. The chain employs TRBV6-5 and TRBJ1-1, with TRBD1 as a possible D gene (6 bases). Germline values: CDR1 MNHEY, CDR2 SVGAGI. The CDR3 consists of 14 residues. V gave up 6 bases and J gave up 0 bases, with 11 bases separating them.

The J gene is TRBJ1-1, the V gene TRBV6-2 or TRBV6-3; D call uncertain. Deletions cut 5 bases from V and 1 base from J, with 5 bases between. Germline values: CDR1 MNHEY, CDR2 SVGEGT. The CDR3 is 12 residues long. The CDR3 protein is CASSNWNTEAFF. The DNA of the CDR3 is TGTGCCAGCAGTAACTGGAACACTGAAGCTTTCTTT.

The count of this clone is one. CDR3 sequence (DNA): TGTGCCACCAGTGACTCGAACAGGCTCGGGCTGTTTTTT. Residues: CATSDSNRLGLFF. The chain employs TRBV24-1 and TRBJ1-4; possible D gene TRBD1, 5 bases. Looked up from germline, CDR1 is KGHDR and CDR2 is SFDVKD. V gave up 4 bases and J gave up 14 bases, with 16 bases separating them. The CDR3 extends over 13 amino acids.

The chain carries TRBV18 and TRBJ2-7, with a possible D match to TRBD2 (6 bases). Germline CDR1 reads KGHSH; CDR2 reads LQKENI. V was clipped by 2 bases and J by 1 base, with 27 bases between them. The CDR3 totals 20 residues. The CDR3 spells CASSPGRDRPVLGRSYEQYF. As DNA, the CDR3 is TGTGCCAGCTCACCAGGACGAGACAGACCCGTTTTGGGGAGGTCCTACGAGCAGTACTTC.

V is TRBV28 and J is TRBJ2-3; 8 positions agree with TRBD1. The J segment lost 2 bases and the V segment lost 4 bases, leaving 11 bases of the junction unmatched. In germline, CDR1 is MDHEN, CDR2 SYDVKM. CDR3 length equals 17 residues. The CDR3 loop is CASSSWTGTPDTDTQYF. The CDR3, as DNA: TGTGCCAGCAGTTCCTGGACAGGGACCCCGGACACAGATACGCAGTATTTT.

V is TRBV9 and J is TRBJ1-3, with a possible D match to TRBD1 (6 bases). CDR3 length equals 16 residues. V lost 0 bases and J 0 bases, leaving 10 bases between the germline ends. CDR1 and CDR2 (germline): SGDLS, YYNGEE. The CDR3 here is CASSVGPQGSGNTIYF. CDR3 nucleotide sequence: TGTGCCAGCAGCGTAGGACCACAGGGCTCTGGAAACACCATATATTTT.

The chain carries TRBV3-1 (or the pseudogene TRBV3-2) and TRBJ1-3; 7 bases match TRBD1. V was pared by 1 base and J by 4 bases, with 10 bases of the junction left unmatched. CDR3 length: 17 residues. Germline V gene lookup returns CDR1 LGHDT and CDR2 YNNKEL (reference sequence). CDR3 nucleotides: TGTGCCAGCAGCCAAGTCATAAAGGGGGCGCGAGGAAACACCATATATTTT. Protein: CASSQVIKGARGNTIYF.

The CDR3 DNA follows: TGTGCCAGCAGCTCACCGGGACAGGGGGTCCATGGCTACACCTTC. Protein: CASSSPGQGVHGYTF. This chain joins TRBV7-9 and TRBJ1-2; 11 bases agree with TRBD1. This CDR3 is built from 15 residues. Germline V gene sequence: CDR1 SEHNR, CDR2 FQNEAQ (reference sequence). V shed 4 bases, J shed 6 bases, and the junction held 7 bases outside the gene matches.

With respect to this clone: Other DNA sequences in the same sample also yield this CDR3. The V gene is TRBV7-2, the J gene TRBJ1-2; D is ambiguous. Per the germline V gene, CDR1 is SGHTA and CDR2 is FQGNSA. V was cut by 0 bases and J by 0 bases, with 2 bases left in between. This CDR3 has 13 amino acids. CDR3: CASSLATNYGYTF. The CDR3 nucleotides read TGTGCCAGCAGCTTAGCGACTAACTATGGCTACACCTTC.

The chain links TRBV11-3 to TRBJ1-3; D is ambiguous. Trimming took 1 base from V and 1 from J, leaving 2 bases between them. The CDR3 has 13 residues. Germline V gene data show CDR1 as SGHNT and CDR2 as YENEEA. The CDR3 is CASSLGSGNTIYF. The CDR3 DNA reads TGTGCCAGCAGCTTAGGTTCTGGAAACACCATATATTTT.

This chain links TRBV28 with TRBJ1-5; D uncertain. V was pared by 2 bases and J by 7 bases, with 3 bases between. This CDR3 has 11 residues. Germline values: CDR1 MDHEN, CDR2 SYDVKM. CDR3 bases: TGTGCCAGCAGTTTAAACCAGCCCCAGCATTTT. Translating it yields CASSLNQPQHF. Looking up the rest from reference TRBV28 and TRBJ1-5 gives the full variable domain: DVKVTQSSRYLVKRTGEKVFLECVQDMDHENMFWYRQDPGLGLRLIYFSYDVKMKEKGDIPEGYSVSREKKERFSLILESASTNQTSMYLCASSLNQPQHFGDGTRLSIL.

J is TRBJ1-4 and V is TRBV2; tentative D call: TRBD1 (5 bases). Per germline, CDR1 SNHLY and CDR2 FYNNEI. V lost 6 bases to trimming and J lost 4 bases, with 12 bases between them. The CDR3 is 14 amino acids. The CDR3 DNA follows: TGTGCCAGCAGGTCCGGGACGGGTAATGAAAAACTGTTTTTT. Protein product: CASRSGTGNEKLFF.

Regarding this clone: An end of the junction differs from the germline gene, which may be a read error. This rearrangement joins TRBV29-1 to TRBJ1-1; TRBD1 might be the D (6 bases). The CDR3 has 11 amino acids. Germline loops: CDR1 SQVTM, CDR2 ANQGSEA. CDR3 sequence (DNA): TGCAGCGTTGCGGACAGATCTGACGCTTTCTTT. Amino acid sequence: CSVADRSDAFF. The complete variable domain, with remaining parts taken from reference TRBV29-1 and TRBJ1-1, reads SAVISQKPSRDICQRGTSLTIQCQVDSQVTMMFWYRQQPGQSLTLIATANQGSEATYESGFVIDKFPISRPNLTFSTLTVSNMSPEDSSIYLCSVADRSDAFFGQGTRLTVV.

The J gene is TRBJ1-6, the V gene TRBV27; 10 bases agree with TRBD1. Germline CDR1 and CDR2: MNHEY and SMNVEV (reference sequence). The CDR3 has 16 amino acids. Unmatched junction bases numbered 14, after V lost 8 bases and J lost 10 bases. CDR3 region: CASGPDRGGYRSPLHF. The CDR3 DNA sequence: TGTGCCAGCGGGCCGGACAGGGGGGGATATAGGTCACCCCTCCACTTT.